This T cell receptor (beta chain) originates from a study of blood T cells in healthy people across ages. In germline, CDR1 is SGHRS, CDR2 YFSETQ. V was clipped by 4 bases and J by 7 bases; unmatched bases: 10. The CDR3 runs to 16 residues. Next came a second PCR, run for roughly 7 to 12 cycles, which used a sample-barcoded 5' primer along with a J-beta primer mix. All samples yielded 2.5 million or more CDR3-containing paired-end reads. TCRdb reprocessed the 5' RACE reads via MiXCR and lists one record per CDR3 protein. The data show around 790,000 distinct CDR3 sequences, 40% to 50% seen once. The specimen was blood. The chain links TRBV5-1 to TRBJ2-7; TRBD2 matches at 14 bases. The source of this sequence is a man between 60 and 70 years old in good health. Written as DNA, the CDR3 is TGCGCCAGCAGCCTCATCGGACTAGCGGGGGGCTATGAGCAGTACTTC. It specifies CASSLIGLAGGYEQYF.